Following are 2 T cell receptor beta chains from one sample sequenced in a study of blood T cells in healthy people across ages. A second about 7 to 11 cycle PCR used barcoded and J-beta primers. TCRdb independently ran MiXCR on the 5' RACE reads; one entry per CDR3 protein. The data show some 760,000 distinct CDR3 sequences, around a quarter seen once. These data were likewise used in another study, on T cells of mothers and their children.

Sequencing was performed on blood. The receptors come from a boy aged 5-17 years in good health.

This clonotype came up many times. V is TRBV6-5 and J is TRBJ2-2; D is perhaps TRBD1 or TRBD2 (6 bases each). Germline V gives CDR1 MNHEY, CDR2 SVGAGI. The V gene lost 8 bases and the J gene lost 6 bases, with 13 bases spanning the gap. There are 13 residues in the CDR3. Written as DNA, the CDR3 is TGTGCCAGCTCGAACGGGGGCTCCGGGGAGCTGTTTTTT. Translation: CASSNGGSGELFF.

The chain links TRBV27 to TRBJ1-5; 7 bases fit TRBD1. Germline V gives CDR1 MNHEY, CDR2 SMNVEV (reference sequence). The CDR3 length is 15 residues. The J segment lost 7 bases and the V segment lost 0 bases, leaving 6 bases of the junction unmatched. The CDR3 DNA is TGTGCCAGCAGTTTATCGCGGACAGGTGGACAGCCCCAGCATTTT. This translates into CASSLSRTGGQPQHF.